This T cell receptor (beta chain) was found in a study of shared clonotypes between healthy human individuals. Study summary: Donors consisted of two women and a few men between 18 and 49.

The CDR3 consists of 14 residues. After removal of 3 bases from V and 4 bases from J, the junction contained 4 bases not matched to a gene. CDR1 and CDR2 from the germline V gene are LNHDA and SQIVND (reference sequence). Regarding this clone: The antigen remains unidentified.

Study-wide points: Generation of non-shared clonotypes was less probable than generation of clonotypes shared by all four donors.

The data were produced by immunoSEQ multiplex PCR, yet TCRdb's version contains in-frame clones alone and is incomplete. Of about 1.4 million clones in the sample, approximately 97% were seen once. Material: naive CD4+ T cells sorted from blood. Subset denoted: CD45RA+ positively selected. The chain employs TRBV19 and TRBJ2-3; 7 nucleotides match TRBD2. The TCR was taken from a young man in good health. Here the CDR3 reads CASSMGGSPDTQYF. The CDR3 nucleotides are TGTGCCAGTAGTATGGGCGGGAGTCCAGATACGCAGTATTTT.